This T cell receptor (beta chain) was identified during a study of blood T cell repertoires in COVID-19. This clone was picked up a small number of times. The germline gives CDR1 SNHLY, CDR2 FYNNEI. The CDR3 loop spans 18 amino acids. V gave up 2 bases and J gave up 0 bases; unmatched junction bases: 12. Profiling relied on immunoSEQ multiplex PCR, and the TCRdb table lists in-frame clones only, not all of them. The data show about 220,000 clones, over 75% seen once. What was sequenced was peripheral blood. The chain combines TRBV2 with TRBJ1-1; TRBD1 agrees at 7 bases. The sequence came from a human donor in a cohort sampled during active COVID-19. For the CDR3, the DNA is TGTGCCAGCAGTGAACCCCGGTCAGGGGGTGGGATGAACACTGAAGCTTTCTTT. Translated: CASSEPRSGGGMNTEAFF. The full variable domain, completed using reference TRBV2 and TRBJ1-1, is EPEVTQTPSHQVTQMGQEVILRCVPISNHLYFYWYRQILGQKVEFLVSFYNNEISEKSEIFDDQFSVERPDGSNFTLKIRSTKLEDSAMYFCASSEPRSGGGMNTEAFFGQGTRLTVV.